This T cell receptor (beta chain) was recorded in a study of blood T cell repertoires in COVID-19. Original processing methods: Amplification of reference gene primers was used by the study to estimate nucleated cell counts. Clones were sequenced by immunoSEQ multiplex PCR, and TCRdb holds only the in-frame ones, with some missing. From that table come the V and J calls and clone size; the DNA was used to work out D and trimming. The table has 310,000 or so clones, roughly nine tenths seen once. Followed longitudinally, the Seattle patients had been enrolled during active infection. After removal of 4 bases from V and 3 bases from J, the junction contained 5 bases not matched to a gene. CDR1 is GTSNPN, CDR2 SVGIG, per germline (reference sequence). The CDR3 has 13 amino acids.

The TCR was taken from a woman in her thirties with COVID-19, enrolled during active disease. The sequenced sample consisted of peripheral blood. The chain is built from TRBV30 and TRBJ2-7, with 8 positions matching TRBD1. The CDR3 reads CAWTQDRDYEQYF. Here the CDR3 DNA reads TGTGCCTGGACTCAGGACAGGGACTACGAGCAGTACTTC.